The clone carrying this T cell receptor (beta chain) was recorded a few times. Unique molecular identifiers were added to individual cDNA molecules. MiXCR, run by TCRdb on the 5' RACE reads, gives a single entry per CDR3 protein. The data hold 62,000 or so distinct CDR3 sequences, with 7% to 9.5% observed a single time. This record comes from a study of early T cells in non-severe SARS-CoV-2 infection. Sequencing used whole blood, obtained at baseline. The receptor was isolated from an adult who was a healthcare worker with PCR-confirmed SARS-CoV-2 infection or an uninfected control (not recorded which).

In DNA, the CDR3 is TGTGCCAGCAGATGGGGGACTAGCGGACAAGAGACCCAGTACTTC. Translating gives CASRWGTSGQETQYF. This chain joins TRBV12-3 or TRBV12-4 and TRBJ2-5; 11 nucleotides line up with TRBD2. The V segment lost 6 bases and the J segment 2 bases; nucleotides outside the gene matches: 5. There are 15 residues in the CDR3.